This TCR beta chain was documented in a study of Ad26.COV2.S vaccination and SARS-CoV-2 variants. For the study at large: Donor participated within the Ad26.COV2.S arm of the COV1001 trial.

Specified treatment: around 19 received Ad26.COV2.S at low or high dose, single or two shots; about 5 received placebo; per-sample allocation not given. Following the first vaccine or placebo injection, samples were taken on day 63. The sample came from a Boston adult aged 18-55 years. Whole-study results and caveats: From the TCR breadth and depth analyses, total T cell responses may have been underestimated. In vaccinated individuals, spike-specific CD8+ and CD4+ T cell responses reportedly displayed substantial breadth.

Clones were read by immunoSEQ multiplex PCR, and TCRdb kept only the in-frame ones, dropping some. This sample has just over 350,000 clones, with more than 75% found just once. About this clone: Antigen: not known.

The CDR3 sequence is 15 residues long. Germline V gene data show CDR1 as SQVTM and CDR2 as ANQGSEA. The V gene end was trimmed by 1 base and the J gene end by 9 bases; junction bases not matched to a gene: 10. The sequencing used peripheral blood, collected in a trial of Ad26.COV2.S vaccine versus placebo. This TCR came from a person between 18 and 65 years old who received the Ad26.COV2.S COVID-19 vaccine or a placebo. V usage is TRBV29-1 and J usage is TRBJ2-1, with TRBD2 matching 9 bases. In nucleotides, the CDR3 is TGCAGCGTTGAAGTCCTTATAGCGGGAGTTGGTGAGCAGTTCTTC. This codes for CSVEVLIAGVGEQFF.